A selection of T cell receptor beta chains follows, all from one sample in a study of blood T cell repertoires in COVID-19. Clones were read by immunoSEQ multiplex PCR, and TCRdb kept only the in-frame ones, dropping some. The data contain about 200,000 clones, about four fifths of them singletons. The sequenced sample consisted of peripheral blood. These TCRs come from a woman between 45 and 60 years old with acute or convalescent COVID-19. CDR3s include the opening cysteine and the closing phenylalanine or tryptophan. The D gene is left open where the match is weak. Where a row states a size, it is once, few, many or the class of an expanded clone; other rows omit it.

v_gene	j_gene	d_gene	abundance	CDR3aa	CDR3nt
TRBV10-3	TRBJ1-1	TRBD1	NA	CAISEGRTGGVLRRPNTEAFF	TGTGCCATCAGTGAGGGCCGGACAGGGGGGGTATTGCGTAGACCGAACACTGAAGCTTTCTTT
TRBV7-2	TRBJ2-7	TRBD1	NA	CASSLLSTGWVREQYF	TGTGCCAGCAGCTTACTTTCGACAGGGTGGGTACGCGAGCAGTACTTC
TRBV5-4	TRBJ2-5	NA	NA	CASSREAGETQYF	TGTGCCAGCAGCCGCGAAGCTGGAGAGACCCAGTACTTC
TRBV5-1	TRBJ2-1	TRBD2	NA	CASSRGTSGPYNEQFF	TGCGCCAGCAGCCGTGGGACTAGCGGCCCCTACAATGAGCAGTTCTTC
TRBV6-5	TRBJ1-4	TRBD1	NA	CASSYSGGGEKLFF	TGTGCCAGCAGTTATTCGGGAGGGGGCGAAAAACTGTTTTTT
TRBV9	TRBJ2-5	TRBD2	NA	CASSVGLALIETQYF	TGTGCCAGCAGCGTAGGACTAGCACTGATAGAGACCCAGTACTTC
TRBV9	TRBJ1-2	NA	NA	CASSPTLDGYTF	TGTGCCAGCAGCCCCACTTTGGATGGCTACACCTTC
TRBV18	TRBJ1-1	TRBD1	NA	CASSPTGGNTEAFF	TGTGCCAGCTCACCGACAGGGGGGAACACTGAAGCTTTCTTT
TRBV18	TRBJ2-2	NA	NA	CASSPGEPGELFF	TGTGCCAGCTCGCCCGGGGAACCCGGGGAGCTGTTTTTT
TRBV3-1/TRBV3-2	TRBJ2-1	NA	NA	CASSQGENGNNEQFF	TGTGCCAGCAGCCAAGGGGAGAACGGCAACAATGAGCAGTTCTTC
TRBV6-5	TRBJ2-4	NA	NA	CASSEIDPNIQYF	TGTGCCAGTAGCGAGATAGATCCGAACATTCAGTACTTC
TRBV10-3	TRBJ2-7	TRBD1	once	CASSPQGQGIYEQYF	TGTGCCTCCAGCCCTCAGGGACAGGGAATCTACGAGCAGTACTTC
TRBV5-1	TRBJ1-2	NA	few	CASSLLGRANYGYTF	TGCGCCAGCAGCTTGTTGGGCAGGGCGAACTATGGCTACACCTTC
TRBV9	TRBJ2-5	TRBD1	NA	CASSPSGQGGKTQYF	TGTGCCAGCAGCCCTTCTGGACAGGGGGGTAAGACCCAGTACTTC
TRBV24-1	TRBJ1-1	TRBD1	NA	CATSDSDRAVSTEAFF	TGTGCCACCAGTGATTCGGACAGGGCGGTGAGCACTGAAGCTTTCTTT
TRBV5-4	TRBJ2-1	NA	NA	CASSLVGALGNEQFF	TGTGCCAGCAGCTTGGTGGGGGCCTTGGGCAATGAGCAGTTCTTC
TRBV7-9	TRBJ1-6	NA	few	CASSASGLRSPLHF	TGTGCCAGCAGCGCCTCGGGGTTGAGATCACCCCTCCACTTT
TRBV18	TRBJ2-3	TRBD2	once	CASSPSGTSGILTDTQYF	TGTGCCAGCTCACCTTCCGGGACTAGCGGGATTCTCACAGATACGCAGTATTTT
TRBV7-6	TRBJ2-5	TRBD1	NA	CASSPLRIQGRGIVETQYF	TGTGCCAGCAGCCCACTCCGTATACAGGGGAGAGGTATTGTGGAGACCCAGTACTTC
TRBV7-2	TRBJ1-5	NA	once	CASSLQRDQPQHF	TGTGCCAGCAGCTTACAGAGGGATCAGCCCCAGCATTTT
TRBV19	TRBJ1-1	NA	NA	CASSITLRTANTEAFF	TGTGCCAGTAGTATAACCCTCCGGACAGCCAACACTGAAGCTTTCTTT
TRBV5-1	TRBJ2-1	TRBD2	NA	CASSLTAGVNEQFF	TGCGCCAGCAGCTTGACAGCGGGAGTCAATGAGCAGTTCTTC
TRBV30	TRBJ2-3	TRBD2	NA	CAWSWTSGSTDTQYF	TGTGCCTGGAGTTGGACTAGCGGGAGCACAGATACGCAGTATTTT
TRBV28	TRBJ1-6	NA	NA	CATSQGLDSPLHF	TGTGCCACGTCACAGGGTTTGGATTCACCCCTCCACTTT
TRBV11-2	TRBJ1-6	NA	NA	CASSFYAGLENSPLHF	TGTGCCAGCAGCTTCTACGCAGGGCTAGAAAATTCACCCCTCCACTTT
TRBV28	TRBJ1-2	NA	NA	CASSLSQGAGGYTF	TGTGCCAGCAGTTTAAGTCAGGGTGCGGGGGGCTACACCTTC
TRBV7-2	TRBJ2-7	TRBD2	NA	CASSTSGRAREQYF	TGTGCCAGCAGTACTAGCGGGAGGGCCAGAGAGCAGTACTTC
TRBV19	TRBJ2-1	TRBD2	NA	CASSMGGGRAGNEQFF	TGTGCCAGTAGTATGGGTGGCGGGAGGGCGGGCAATGAGCAGTTCTTC
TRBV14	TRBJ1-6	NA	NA	CASSQYRALNSPLHF	TGTGCCAGCAGCCAATACAGGGCCCTTAATTCACCCCTCCACTTT
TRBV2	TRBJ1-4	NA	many	CASSDIVRRVNEKLFF	TGTGCCAGCAGTGACATCGTGAGGCGGGTTAATGAAAAACTGTTTTTT
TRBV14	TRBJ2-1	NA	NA	CASSQATRGEQFF	TGTGCCAGCAGCCAGGCTACTAGAGGTGAGCAGTTCTTC
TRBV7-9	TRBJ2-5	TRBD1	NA	CASSPVPGQLQETQYF	TGTGCCAGCAGCCCAGTTCCGGGACAGCTACAAGAGACCCAGTACTTC
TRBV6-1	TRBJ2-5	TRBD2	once	CASSVVTSGSVEETQYF	TGTGCCAGCAGTGTGGTGACTAGCGGGAGTGTCGAAGAGACCCAGTACTTC
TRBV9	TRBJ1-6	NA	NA	CASSVTGGSPLHF	TGTGCCAGCAGCGTAACAGGCGGCTCACCCCTCCACTTT
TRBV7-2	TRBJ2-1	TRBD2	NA	CASSPGGMFTGSSYNEQFF	TGTGCCAGCAGCCCGGGGGGTATGTTTACGGGGTCCTCCTACAATGAGCAGTTCTTC
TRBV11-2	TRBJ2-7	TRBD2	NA	CASSMSSGSYEQYF	TGTGCCAGCAGCATGTCTAGCGGGAGCTACGAGCAGTACTTC
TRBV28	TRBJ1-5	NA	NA	CASHRVEGNQPQHF	TGTGCCAGTCATAGGGTGGAGGGCAATCAGCCCCAGCATTTT
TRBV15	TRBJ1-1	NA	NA	CATSRDWGEGTEAFF	TGTGCCACCAGCAGAGATTGGGGTGAGGGAACTGAAGCTTTCTTT
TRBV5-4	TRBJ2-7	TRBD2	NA	CASSPTSGSKYEQYF	TGTGCCAGCAGCCCAACTAGCGGGAGTAAATACGAGCAGTACTTC
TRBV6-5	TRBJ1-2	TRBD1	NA	CASRGQGINGYTF	TGTGCCAGCCGGGGACAGGGAATAAATGGCTACACCTTC
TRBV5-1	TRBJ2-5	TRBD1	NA	CASGPTGAETQYF	TGCGCCAGCGGGCCGACAGGGGCAGAGACCCAGTACTTC
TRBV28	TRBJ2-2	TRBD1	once	CASSTGGTGELFF	TGTGCCAGTTCGACAGGGGGGACCGGGGAGCTGTTTTTT
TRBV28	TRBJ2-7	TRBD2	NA	CASSLAGAPYEQYF	TGTGCCAGCAGTCTAGCGGGAGCACCCTACGAGCAGTACTTC
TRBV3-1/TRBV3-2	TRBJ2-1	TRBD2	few	CASSRGMVAGDEQFF	TGTGCCAGCAGCCGGGGTATGGTAGCGGGAGATGAGCAGTTCTTC
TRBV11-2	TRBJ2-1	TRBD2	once	CASSARTSGRRDEQFF	TGTGCCAGCAGCGCCCGGACTAGCGGGAGAAGGGATGAGCAGTTCTTC
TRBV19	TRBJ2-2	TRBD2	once	CASSIPAAMTSGIGGELFF	TGTGCCAGTAGTATACCCGCTGCGATGACTAGCGGGATTGGCGGGGAGCTGTTTTTT
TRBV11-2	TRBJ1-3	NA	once	CASSLTGLGGNTIYF	TGTGCCAGCAGCTTGACAGGTTTAGGTGGAAACACCATATATTTT
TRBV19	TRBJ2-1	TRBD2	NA	CATDRSGNGYEQFF	TGTGCCACCGACCGGAGCGGGAATGGGTATGAGCAGTTCTTC
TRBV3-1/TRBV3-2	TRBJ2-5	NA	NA	CASSQSAGLGTQYF	TGTGCCAGCAGCCAAAGTGCGGGTTTAGGGACCCAGTACTTC
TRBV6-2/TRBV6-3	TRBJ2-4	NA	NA	CASSYSPTDAKNIQYF	TGTGCCAGCAGTTACTCCCCGACTGATGCCAAAAACATTCAGTACTTC
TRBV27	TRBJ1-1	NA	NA	CASSLLINTEAFF	TGTGCCAGCAGTTTATTAATTAACACTGAAGCTTTCTTT
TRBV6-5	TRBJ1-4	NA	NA	CASSYNRAEKLFF	TGTGCCAGCAGTTACAACAGGGCGGAAAAACTGTTTTTT
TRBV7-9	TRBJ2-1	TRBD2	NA	CASRTVGREIGDEQFF	TGTGCCAGCAGAACCGTCGGGCGGGAGATAGGGGATGAGCAGTTCTTC